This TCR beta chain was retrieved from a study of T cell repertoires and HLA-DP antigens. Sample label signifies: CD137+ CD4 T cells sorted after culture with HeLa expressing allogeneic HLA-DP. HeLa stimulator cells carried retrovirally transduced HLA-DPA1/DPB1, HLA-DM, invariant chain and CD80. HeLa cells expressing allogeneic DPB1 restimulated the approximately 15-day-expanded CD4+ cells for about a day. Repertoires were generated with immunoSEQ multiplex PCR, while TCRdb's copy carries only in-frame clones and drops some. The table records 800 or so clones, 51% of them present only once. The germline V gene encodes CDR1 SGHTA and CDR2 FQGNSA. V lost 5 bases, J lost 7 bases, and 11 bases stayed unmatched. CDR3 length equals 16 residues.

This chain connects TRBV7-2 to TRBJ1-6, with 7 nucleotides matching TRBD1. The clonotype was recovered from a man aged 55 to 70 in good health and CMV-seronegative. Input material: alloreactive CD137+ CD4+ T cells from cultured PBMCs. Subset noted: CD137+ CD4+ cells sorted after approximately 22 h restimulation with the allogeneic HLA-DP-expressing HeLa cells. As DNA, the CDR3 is TGTGCCAGCAGCCGAGGGAACAGGGGAGGGAATTCACCCCTCCACTTT. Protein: CASSRGNRGGNSPLHF.